This T cell receptor beta chain was sequenced in a study of blood T cell repertoires in COVID-19 (dated by TCRdb to about 2020). About the full investigation: Samples covering the acute and convalescent phases of COVID-19 were provided by collaborators in the United States, Italy and Spain. The prospective study material was composed of cDNA or gDNA derived from T cells, B-cell-depleted T cells, or PBMCs. Deeply sampled blood TCRbeta repertoires from subjects exposed to, actively infected with, or recovered from COVID-19 were included in the dataset. A freely available public database, intended as a resource for researchers studying the immune response to SARS-CoV-2, is where the repertoires were released. Samples came from the ongoing ImmuneRACE study (first 160 participants) plus 1,254 subjects from 6 global collaborators. The sample metadata nearly always contained a de-identified subject ID, COVID-19 status, age in years and sex. HLA class I and class II types, where available, came from metadata supplied by the sample provider rather than from assay-based typing.

About this clone: Its antigen target is currently unknown. No base-level quality is on record; no much larger clone is a single base apart.

Overall study outcomes, separate from this receptor: Clinical and demographic metadata were provided uncurated, with the amount varying by source and participant.

The immunoSEQ Assay, a bias-controlled multiplex PCR, was used to amplify TCRbeta CDR3 regions from genomic DNA. Concerning the study's data processing: The number of nucleated cells in each sample was estimated by amplification of reference gene primers within the assay. Sequence reads were collapsed and filtered to measure the absolute abundance of every unique TCRbeta CDR3 rearrangement. For each sample, productive Simpson clonality was calculated as the square root of Simpson's diversity index across productive rearrangements. The immuneACCESS repertoire file appears here via TCRdb, limited to in-frame rearrangements. These files lack a portion of the clones; in checked studies, under half of the deficit traces to unresolved V genes, and the cause of the others is not known. V and J calls and clone size are copied from that table; D and trimming were computed from the DNA. This sample gives 87,000 or so clones in total; about nine tenths of them show up just once. The ten largest account for about 3% of the sample.

Collaborating institutions collected whole blood in K2EDTA tubes following their own protocols. For TCRbeta analysis, collaborator samples were shipped as frozen whole blood, as isolated PBMCs, or as DNA extracted from either sample type. The germline V gene gives CDR1 as LGHNA and CDR2 as YSLEER. Compared with germline, V lacks 3 bases and J lacks 5 bases; bases without a gene match: 11. Counted from cysteine to phenylalanine, this CDR3 has 16 amino acids. The kept DNA is CDR3 alone, 48 bases in frame from the first base. The origin of this receptor is a woman in her forties or fifties with active or convalescent COVID-19. Sequencing was carried out using peripheral blood. The sequence links TRBV4-3 to TRBJ2-3; TRBD1 agrees with 7 junctional bases. The nucleotide sequence reads as follows: TGCGCCAGCAGCCAGCTATGGACAGGATCGGGAGATACGCAGTATTTT. Its product reads: CASSQLWTGSGDTQYF.